The text below deals with one T cell receptor (beta chain). No antigen is known for it. The CDR3 runs 17 residues. Germline loops: CDR1 SNHLY, CDR2 FYNNEI. The sample originates from a study of T cells expressing NK-cell markers. Each CDR3 protein gets one entry in TCRdb, which reprocessed the 5' RACE reads and gives no DNA. There are about 32,000 distinct CDR3 sequences in the sample, with about 60% held by the top ten. Study observations and caveats: NKG2C+ dominant clonotype frequencies in several donors were roughly 1.0-7.5% of CD8+ T cells.

The gene calls are TRBV2 and TRBJ2-5; TCRdb selects TRBD1, and the lack of DNA leaves this call unchecked. The sequence was obtained from a woman between 18 and 75 years old in good health. The sequenced sample was blood T cells: a sorted CD56 or NKG2C T cell subset, CD4+ or CD8+ T cells, or bulk PBMC T cells (not recorded which). CDR3 protein: CASSEGRTGSPQETQYF. Full variable domain (remainder filled in from reference TRBV2 and TRBJ2-5): EPEVTQTPSHQVTQMGQEVILRCVPISNHLYFYWYRQILGQKVEFLVSFYNNEISEKSEIFDDQFSVERPDGSNFTLKIRSTKLEDSAMYFCASSEGRTGSPQETQYFGPGTRLLVL.